This T cell receptor beta chain was captured in a study of monozygotic twins with inflammatory bowel disease. Study findings and constraints: Compared with healthy co-twins, IBD patients showed reduced TCRbeta repertoire diversity by inverse Simpson. What may have added variability to patient repertoires is that immunosuppressive treatments differed.

Every TCR library consumed around 4,000 ng of total RNA. Researchers used template switching to add UMIs featuring a 6-nucleotide sample barcode. TCRdb reworked the 5' RACE reads into one entry per CDR3 protein, no DNA. Reported are just over 300,000 distinct CDR3 sequences; the ten largest clones contain roughly 5.8%. This CDR3 is 15 amino acids long. The V gene's germline CDR1 is MNHNS and CDR2 SASEGT. Worth noting for this clonotype: Its antigen is as yet unknown.

This receptor was obtained from a human donor with ulcerative colitis or Crohn's disease, or a healthy co-twin of an affected twin (not recorded which). This chain joins TRBV6-1 and TRBJ2-3; without DNA, the TCRdb call of TRBD1 cannot be checked. What was sequenced was blood. The CDR3 sequence: CASTQTGTGHYTQYF.